Presented here are 28 T cell receptor beta chains from one specimen sequenced in a study of control samples from healthy donors and cancer patients. Sequencing used immunoSEQ multiplex PCR; TCRdb keeps in-frame clones, though not all of them. The table records 120,000 to 150,000 clones, more than 85% of them present only once. Sequencing was carried out using blood. The receptors here all came from a man in his thirties or forties in good health.

The J gene is TRBJ1-1, the V gene TRBV5-1; 8 bases match TRBD1. Germline assignment: CDR1 SGHRS and CDR2 YFSETQ. The CDR3 runs 14 residues. V lost 2 bases and J lost 4; bases outside the gene matches: 4. In DNA form, the CDR3 reads TGCGCCAGCAGCTTTTCAGGGGGCCGCACTGAAGCTTTCTTT. Translating gives CASSFSGGRTEAFF.

The CDR3 DNA reads as TGTGCCAGCAATGTAGCGGGGAGCACAGATACGCAGTATTTT. Translated, it gives CASNVAGSTDTQYF. The chain joins TRBV27 to TRBJ2-3; 8 bases are shared with TRBD2. From germline, CDR1 is MNHEY and CDR2 SMNVEV (reference sequence). The CDR3 contains 14 residues. V lost 7 bases and J lost 0; bases outside the gene matches: 3.

The rearrangement joins TRBV15 to TRBJ1-6; D might be TRBD1 (5 bases). Looked up from germline, CDR1 is LNHNV and CDR2 is YYDKDF (reference sequence). The CDR3 sequence is 16 residues long. V was clipped by 2 bases and J by 9 bases, with 17 bases between them. In DNA form, the CDR3 reads TGTGCCACCAGCAGACGCCAAGGGGTAACCTCTTCACCCCTCCACTTT. Translation gives CATSRRQGVTSSPLHF. Looking up the rest from reference TRBV15 and TRBJ1-6 gives the full variable domain: DAMVIQNPRYQVTQFGKPVTLSCSQTLNHNVMYWYQQKSSQAPKLLFHYYDKDFNNEADTPDNFQSRRPNTSFCFLDIRSPGLGDTAMYLCATSRRQGVTSSPLHFGNGTRLTVT.

This chain joins TRBV27 and TRBJ2-4, with TRBD1 matching over 7 bases. CDR1 and CDR2 from the germline V gene are MNHEY and SMNVEV (reference sequence). J gave up 0 bases and V 3 bases, and 5 bases lay outside the gene matches. This CDR3 has 16 residues. In nucleotides, the CDR3 is TGTGCCAGCAGTTTTGACAGGGTGGGAGCCAAAAACATTCAGTACTTC. Amino acid sequence: CASSFDRVGAKNIQYF.

J is TRBJ2-3 and V is TRBV5-6; D is uncertain. Trimming left V 0 bases short and J 4 bases short, with 12 bases between. Germline-derived CDR1 and CDR2 are SGHDT and YYEEEE. The CDR3 sequence is 15 residues long. Written as DNA, the CDR3 is TGTGCCAGCAGCTTGGGTCTGGCCATGGCAGATACGCAGTATTTT. It codes for CASSLGLAMADTQYF.

The CDR3 bases are TGCGCCAGCAGTCTAACTAGCGGGGGGGAGCTGAGCTCCTACGAGCAGTACTTC. Translation gives CASSLTSGGELSSYEQYF. J is TRBJ2-7 and V is TRBV10-1; 13 bases line up with TRBD2. CDR1 is WNHNN and CDR2 is SYGVQD in the germline V gene (reference sequence). This CDR3 is built from 18 residues. V dropped 5 bases and J dropped 0; count of bases not matched to a gene: 10.

About this clone: The junction departs from the called germline gene at one end, perhaps through a read error. The chain is built from TRBV18 and TRBJ2-3, with 9 bases that match TRBD2. Germline lookup yields CDR1 KGHSH and CDR2 LQKENI. The CDR3 length is 17 residues. CDR3 DNA: TGTGCCAGCTCACCGCGGTCTAGCGGGGTAAGCACAGGTACGCAGTATTTT. It encodes CASSPRSSGVSTGTQYF. Drawing the rest from reference TRBV18 and TRBJ2-3, the complete variable domain is NAGVMQNPRHLVRRRGQEARLRCSPMKGHSHVYWYRQLPEEGLKFMVYLQKENIIDESGMPKERFSAEFPKEGPSILRIQQVVRGDSAAYFCASSPRSSGVSTGTQYFGPGTRLTVL.

V is TRBV9 and J is TRBJ2-2; 10 nucleotides align to TRBD1. The CDR3 contains 15 residues. CDR1 SGDLS and CDR2 YYNGEE come from the germline V gene. V shed 3 bases, J shed 6 bases, and the junction held 5 bases outside the gene matches. Here the CDR3 reads CASSAGTGVSGELFF. As DNA, the CDR3 is TGTGCCAGCAGCGCCGGGACAGGGGTTTCCGGGGAGCTGTTTTTT.

The chain employs TRBV6-1 and TRBJ1-2, with TRBD1 as a possible D gene (6 bases). The CDR3 loop spans 13 amino acids. V lost 2 bases and J 7 bases, leaving 11 bases between the germline ends. Germline V CDR1 and CDR2: MNHNS, SASEGT. The CDR3 DNA follows: TGTGCCAGCAGTGAATCTAAGGGGGGTGGCTACACCTTC. Protein product: CASSESKGGGYTF.

The chain couples TRBV12-3 or TRBV12-4 to TRBJ1-2; 9 positions agree with TRBD1. Trimming took 5 bases from V and 4 from J; bases not matched to a gene: 2. The CDR3 totals 13 residues. CDR3 in amino acids: CASSLQGAYGYTF. The CDR3 coding sequence is TGTGCCAGCAGTCTACAGGGGGCCTATGGCTACACCTTC.

The chain links TRBV27 to TRBJ2-7; 8 bases match TRBD1. The CDR3 sequence is 16 residues long. V dropped 5 bases and J dropped 3; count of bases not matched to a gene: 12. Germline V gives CDR1 MNHEY, CDR2 SMNVEV (reference sequence). The CDR3 DNA is TGTGCCAGCAGTCCAGGACAGGGTCCGAACCGCTACGAGCAGTACTTC. This translates into CASSPGQGPNRYEQYF.

The gene calls are TRBV7-3 and TRBJ1-1; possibly TRBD1 for D (6 bases). The ends were cut back, 5 bases at V and 5 bases at J, with 24 bases in the middle. This CDR3 has 17 residues. Germline V gives CDR1 SGHTA, CDR2 FQGTGA. The CDR3 bases are TGTGCCAGCAGCCCTCGGACTAGCGGGGGCCCGGGGACTGAAGCTTTCTTT. Its protein product is CASSPRTSGGPGTEAFF. Filled out from reference TRBV7-3 and TRBJ1-1, the complete variable domain reads GAGVSQTPSNKVTEKGKYVELRCDPISGHTALYWYRQSLGQGPEFLIYFQGTGAADDSGLPNDRFFAVRPEGSVSTLKIQRTERGDSAVYLCASSPRTSGGPGTEAFFGQGTRLTVV.

The chain is built from TRBV5-1 and TRBJ1-1, with unresolved D. Germline CDR1 SGHRS, CDR2 YFSETQ. With 2 bases removed from V and 1 base from J, the gap between germline ends came to 9 bases. There are 14 residues in the CDR3. The CDR3: CASSFRQSNTEAFF. The DNA for the CDR3 is TGCGCCAGCAGCTTCCGGCAATCGAACACTGAAGCTTTCTTT.

The chain combines TRBV10-1 with TRBJ1-3; D is unclear. V shed 0 bases and J shed 4 bases, with 13 bases lying between them. Germline loops: CDR1 WNHNN, CDR2 SYGVQD (reference sequence). There are 16 residues in the CDR3. CDR3 sequence reads: CASSESGRAAGNTIYF. CDR3 DNA sequence: TGCGCCAGCAGTGAGTCTGGCCGCGCGGCAGGAAACACCATATATTTT.

The rearrangement joins TRBV29-1 to TRBJ1-1, with TRBD1 matching 8 bases. V trimming: 2 bases; J trimming: 4 bases; junction bases outside the gene matches: 0. The CDR3 runs 12 residues. Germline V gene lookup returns CDR1 SQVTM and CDR2 ANQGSEA. CDR3 sequence reads: CSVEQGATEAFF. Written as DNA, the CDR3 is TGCAGCGTTGAACAGGGGGCCACTGAAGCTTTCTTT.

The CDR3 loop reads CASQQRYEQYF. CDR3 in DNA: TGTGCCAGCCAGCAGCGCTACGAGCAGTACTTC. The chain carries TRBV6-5 and TRBJ2-7; D not resolved. This CDR3 is built from 11 residues. CDR1 and CDR2 (germline): MNHEY, SVGAGI. Trimming took off 8 bases at V and 3 bases at J, with 8 bases between the two ends.

The V and J genes are TRBV4-2 and TRBJ1-1; 9 bases map to TRBD1. The CDR3 is made up of 17 amino acids. Germline CDR1 is LGHNA and CDR2 is YNFKEQ. The J segment lost 4 bases and the V segment lost 6 bases, leaving 15 bases of the junction unmatched. CDR3 coding DNA: TGTGCCAGCAGTCGAGATGGGACAGGGAATTTGGGCACTGAAGCTTTCTTT. Protein sequence: CASSRDGTGNLGTEAFF.

The chain has TRBV30 and TRBJ1-5; the D is unclear. Trimming stripped 0 bases from V and 1 base from J, with 4 bases between. CDR1 is GTSNPN, CDR2 SVGIG, per germline (reference sequence). This CDR3 is built from 13 residues. CDR3 DNA sequence: TGTGCCTGGAGTGTAGAGAGCAATCAGCCCCAGCATTTT. Protein sequence: CAWSVESNQPQHF.

The chain recombines TRBV5-1 with TRBJ2-2; D possibly corresponds to TRBD2 (6 bases). The CDR3 sequence is 16 residues long. Deletions cut 0 bases from V and 1 base from J, with 10 bases between. The germline CDR1 and CDR2 sequences are SGHRS and YFSETQ. CDR3 region: CASSLAPRGNTGELFF. The CDR3 coding sequence is TGCGCCAGCAGCTTGGCCCCGCGGGGGAACACCGGGGAGCTGTTTTTT.

About this clone: Within the sample, other DNA sequences also encode this same CDR3. The chain has TRBV5-1 and TRBJ1-5; D may be TRBD1 (5 bases). Per germline, CDR1 SGHRS and CDR2 YFSETQ. The CDR3 is 14 residues long. V was cut by 0 bases and J by 7 bases, with 11 bases left in between. The CDR3 DNA is TGCGCCAGCAGCTTGGCCGGGGGAGGGCAGCCCCAGCATTTT. It yields the protein CASSLAGGGQPQHF. Variable domain in full (rest from reference TRBV5-1 and TRBJ1-5): KAGVTQTPRYLIKTRGQQVTLSCSPISGHRSVSWYQQTPGQGLQFLFEYFSETQRNKGNFPGRFSGRQFSNSRSEMNVSTLELGDSALYLCASSLAGGGQPQHFGDGTRLSIL.

The chain links TRBV5-6 to TRBJ1-5; 8 bases line up with TRBD1. Germline V gene lookup returns CDR1 SGHDT and CDR2 YYEEEE. CDR3 length: 16 residues. Trimming cost V 3 bases and J 6 bases; bases outside gene matches: 11. Here the CDR3 reads CASSWTRQGASQPQHF. As DNA, the CDR3 is TGTGCCAGCAGCTGGACGAGGCAGGGGGCCAGTCAGCCCCAGCATTTT.

The rearrangement links TRBV14 to TRBJ1-2; weak D call: TRBD1 (6 bases). The ends were cut back, 2 bases at V and 3 bases at J, with 10 bases in the middle. Germline-derived CDR1 and CDR2 are SGHDN and FVKESK. The CDR3 sequence is 14 residues long. CDR3 sequence reads: CASSQKGGYYGYTF. The CDR3 DNA sequence: TGTGCCAGCAGCCAAAAGGGGGGGTACTATGGCTACACCTTC.

The chain employs TRBV25-1 and TRBJ2-1, with 7 bases lining up with TRBD1. CDR1 MGHDK and CDR2 SYGVNS come from the germline V gene. The CDR3 loop spans 15 amino acids. J gave up 9 bases and V 2 bases, and 10 bases lay outside the gene matches. The CDR3 sequence: CASSEPGQLSIEQFF. The CDR3 DNA is TGTGCCAGCAGTGAACCGGGACAGCTGTCCATTGAGCAGTTCTTC.

This sequence joins TRBV19 and TRBJ1-1; the D is unclear. Germline assignment: CDR1 LNHDA and CDR2 SQIVND (reference sequence). The CDR3 sequence is 13 residues long. The V end was cut by 7 bases, the J end by 4 bases, with 13 bases between. The CDR3 protein is CASTPTLGTEAFF. In nucleotides, the CDR3 is TGTGCCAGTACGCCTACTTTGGGCACTGAAGCTTTCTTT.

About this clone: Since no conserved phenylalanine or tryptophan closes the CDR3, a read error is the likely cause. No DNA is shown, since the ends of the CDR3 on it are uncertain; the CDR3 is the one TCRdb lists. This chain uses TRBV10-2 with TRBJ2-2; the D call TRBD2 from the table was never checked on the DNA. The CDR3 numbers 13 amino acids, ends counted. Germline loops: CDR1 WSHSY, CDR2 SAAADI. Here the CDR3 reads CASSEAPSGGAFS.

The count of this clone is one. Germline and junction disagree at one end, which may indicate a read error. The chain carries TRBV6-1 and TRBJ1-5; a possible D gene is TRBD1 (5 bases). This CDR3 has 17 residues. Germline assignment: CDR1 MNHNS and CDR2 SASEGT. The CDR3 DNA reads as TGTGTCAGCAGTGAACTTATGGGGACTTATAACAATCAGCCCCAGCATTTT. Amino acids: CVSSELMGTYNNQPQHF.

V usage is TRBV7-9 and J usage is TRBJ2-1; TRBD2 agrees at 12 bases. V lost 5 bases, J lost 4 bases, and 12 bases stayed unmatched. Germline CDR1 reads SEHNR; CDR2 reads FQNEAQ (reference sequence). This CDR3 has 18 residues. The CDR3 reads CASSASSGGAGIYNEQFF. The DNA for the CDR3 is TGTGCCAGCAGCGCCTCTAGCGGGGGGGCCGGTATATACAATGAGCAGTTCTTC. Using reference TRBV7-9 and TRBJ2-1 for the parts outside the CDR3, the full variable domain is DTGVSQNPRHKITKRGQNVTFRCDPISEHNRLYWYRQTLGQGPEFLTYFQNEAQLEKSRLLSDRFSAERPKGSFSTLEIQRTEQGDSAMYLCASSASSGGAGIYNEQFFGPGTRLTVL.

This clone was seen just once. V gene TRBV25-1 combines with J gene TRBJ1-2; no clear D gene. Germline lookup yields CDR1 MGHDK and CDR2 SYGVNS. There are 12 residues in the CDR3. Trimming removed 4 bases from V and 3 bases from J, with 6 bases in between. CDR3 protein: CASSGTDYGYTF. CDR3 coding DNA: TGTGCCAGCAGTGGGACCGACTATGGCTACACCTTC.